Detailed here is one T cell receptor (beta chain). Its matching antigen is unknown. Terminally differentiated effector memory CD45RA+ cells were excluded from the naive CD8 cells, which were CD45RO-negative and positively selected for CCR7. The V and J ends lost 0 bases and 2 bases respectively, with 10 bases between them. The CDR3 has 15 residues. The V gene's germline CDR1 is LGHNA and CDR2 YSLEER. This sample was included in a study of shared clonotypes between healthy human individuals. Deep level was the assay's run setting. Sequencing used immunoSEQ multiplex PCR; TCRdb keeps in-frame clones, though not all of them. The sample lists roughly 1,800,000 clones, about 94% occurring once. Study findings and constraints: Sharing across four donors was highest in naive CD4 (around 5%) and lowest in memory CD8 (0.4%). Among donors, the sharing of clonotypes was expected to be influenced by sequencing depth. Generation probabilities were higher for clonotypes shared across all four sorted-subset donors than for unshared ones.

The chain carries TRBV4-3 and TRBJ1-2; TRBD1 might be the D (6 bases). The TCR originated in a man aged 18 to 35 in good health. Sequences were obtained from naive CD8+ T cells sorted from blood. CDR3 bases: TGCGCCAGCAGCCAAGAAGCGACAGGCAACTATGGCTACACCTTC. Amino acids: CASSQEATGNYGYTF.